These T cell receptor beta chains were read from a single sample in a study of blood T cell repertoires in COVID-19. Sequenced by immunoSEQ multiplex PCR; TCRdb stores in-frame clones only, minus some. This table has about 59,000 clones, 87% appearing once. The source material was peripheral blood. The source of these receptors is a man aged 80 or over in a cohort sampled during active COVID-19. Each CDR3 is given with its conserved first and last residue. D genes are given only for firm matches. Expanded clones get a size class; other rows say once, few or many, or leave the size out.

CDR3 protein: CATSGTSGPDTQYF
CDR3 DNA: TGTGCCACCAGTGGGACTAGCGGACCAGATACGCAGTATTTT
clone size: once
J gene: TRBJ2-3
V gene: TRBV24-1
D gene: TRBD2

CDR3 protein: CASHSQGASSGYTF
CDR3 DNA: TGCGCCAGCCACAGTCAGGGGGCATCATCTGGCTACACCTTC
clone size: NA
J gene: TRBJ1-2
V gene: TRBV10-2
D gene: TRBD1

CDR3 protein: CSVKSGTGAYNEQFF
CDR3 DNA: TGCAGCGTGAAGTCCGGGACAGGGGCTTACAATGAGCAGTTCTTC
clone size: NA
J gene: TRBJ2-1
V gene: TRBV29-1
D gene: TRBD1

CDR3 protein: CASSSYQETQYF
CDR3 DNA: TGTGCCAGCAGCTCATACCAAGAGACCCAGTACTTC
clone size: NA
J gene: TRBJ2-5
V gene: TRBV5-8
D gene: NA

CDR3 protein: CASSTNTDTQYF
CDR3 DNA: TGTGCCAGCAGTACAAACACAGATACGCAGTATTTT
clone size: NA
J gene: TRBJ2-3
V gene: TRBV6-2/TRBV6-3
D gene: NA

CDR3 protein: CASSDTRGKNIQYF
CDR3 DNA: TGCGCCAGCAGCGATACTAGGGGGAAAAACATTCAGTACTTC
clone size: NA
J gene: TRBJ2-4
V gene: TRBV5-1
D gene: NA

CDR3 protein: CASTNNRGRGYGYTF
CDR3 DNA: TGTGCCAGCACTAATAACAGGGGGCGCGGCTATGGCTACACCTTC
clone size: NA
J gene: TRBJ1-2
V gene: TRBV18
D gene: TRBD1

CDR3 protein: CASSPPSLSSYNEQFF
CDR3 DNA: TGTGCCAGCTCACCACCCTCCTTGAGCTCCTACAATGAGCAGTTCTTC
clone size: NA
J gene: TRBJ2-1
V gene: TRBV18
D gene: NA

CDR3 protein: CASSLGQGPGYTF
CDR3 DNA: TGTGCCAGCAGCTTGGGACAGGGTCCTGGCTACACCTTC
clone size: NA
J gene: TRBJ1-2
V gene: TRBV5-6
D gene: TRBD1

CDR3 protein: CASSPTGGSYEQYF
CDR3 DNA: TGTGCCAGCTCACCGACGGGGGGGTCCTACGAGCAGTACTTC
clone size: once
J gene: TRBJ2-7
V gene: TRBV18
D gene: TRBD2

CDR3 protein: CASTLSGGVNYGYTF
CDR3 DNA: TGTGCCAGCACCTTATCAGGGGGCGTTAACTATGGCTACACCTTC
clone size: NA
J gene: TRBJ1-2
V gene: TRBV6-5
D gene: TRBD1

CDR3 protein: CASGLTDTQYF
CDR3 DNA: TGTGCTAGTGGACTAACAGATACGCAGTATTTT
clone size: NA
J gene: TRBJ2-3
V gene: TRBV12-5
D gene: NA

CDR3 protein: CASSQASGGTQYF
CDR3 DNA: TGTGCCAGCAGCCAGGCTAGCGGAGGGACCCAGTACTTC
clone size: NA
J gene: TRBJ2-5
V gene: TRBV3-1/TRBV3-2
D gene: TRBD2

CDR3 protein: CASSPPTANTEAFF
CDR3 DNA: TGTGCCAGCAGCCCGCCGACAGCGAACACTGAAGCTTTCTTT
clone size: NA
J gene: TRBJ1-1
V gene: TRBV6-5
D gene: NA

CDR3 protein: CASSAGGGRSYNEQFF
CDR3 DNA: TGTGCCAGCAGCGCTGGGGGGGGGCGCTCCTACAATGAGCAGTTCTTC
clone size: NA
J gene: TRBJ2-1
V gene: TRBV5-4
D gene: NA

CDR3 protein: CASIFEGANTGELFF
CDR3 DNA: TGTGCCAGCATATTCGAGGGCGCGAACACCGGGGAGCTGTTTTTT
clone size: NA
J gene: TRBJ2-2
V gene: TRBV6-6
D gene: NA

CDR3 protein: CASSSTGQDTQYF
CDR3 DNA: TGTGCCAGCAGCTCAACAGGCCAAGATACGCAGTATTTT
clone size: NA
J gene: TRBJ2-3
V gene: TRBV7-2
D gene: NA

CDR3 protein: CASSLGDQETQYF
CDR3 DNA: TGTGCCAGCAGCTTGGGCGACCAAGAGACCCAGTACTTC
clone size: NA
J gene: TRBJ2-5
V gene: TRBV5-4
D gene: NA

CDR3 protein: CASTGTGLGNQPQHF
CDR3 DNA: TGTGCCAGTACCGGGACAGGTCTGGGCAATCAGCCCCAGCATTTT
clone size: NA
J gene: TRBJ1-5
V gene: TRBV19
D gene: TRBD1

CDR3 protein: CASSFGVYSGNTIYF
CDR3 DNA: TGTGCCAGCAGCTTCGGGGTCTACTCTGGAAACACCATATATTTT
clone size: few
J gene: TRBJ1-3
V gene: TRBV5-8
D gene: NA

CDR3 protein: CASMSAGGGQETQYF
CDR3 DNA: TGTGCCAGCATGTCAGCGGGAGGGGGGCAGGAGACCCAGTACTTC
clone size: NA
J gene: TRBJ2-5
V gene: TRBV6-5
D gene: TRBD2

CDR3 protein: CASNNGAGAQILYF
CDR3 DNA: TGTGCCAGCAACAACGGAGCGGGGGCTCAAATTCTGTATTTT
clone size: NA
J gene: TRBJ2-3
V gene: TRBV6-4
D gene: TRBD2

CDR3 protein: CASSLVEGRQPQHF
CDR3 DNA: TGTGCCAGCAGCTTGGTGGAGGGGAGGCAGCCCCAGCATTTT
clone size: NA
J gene: TRBJ1-5
V gene: TRBV7-2
D gene: NA

CDR3 protein: CASSLAGQGGEKLFF
CDR3 DNA: TGCGCCAGCAGCTTGGCCGGACAGGGTGGTGAAAAACTGTTTTTT
clone size: NA
J gene: TRBJ1-4
V gene: TRBV5-1
D gene: TRBD1

CDR3 protein: CASSLFWGVTNTEAFF
CDR3 DNA: TGTGCCAGCAGTTTATTTTGGGGGGTAACAAACACTGAAGCTTTCTTT
clone size: NA
J gene: TRBJ1-1
V gene: TRBV27
D gene: NA

CDR3 protein: CASSLETEAFF
CDR3 DNA: TGTGCCAGCTCACTCGAGACTGAAGCTTTCTTT
clone size: NA
J gene: TRBJ1-1
V gene: TRBV18
D gene: NA

CDR3 protein: CASSIGRRGSSYNEQFF
CDR3 DNA: TGCGCCAGCAGCATTGGAAGACGGGGGAGCTCCTACAATGAGCAGTTCTTC
clone size: NA
J gene: TRBJ2-1
V gene: TRBV5-1
D gene: NA

CDR3 protein: CASSYGTSGIRYEQYF
CDR3 DNA: TGTGCCAGCAGTTACGGTACTAGCGGGATAAGGTACGAGCAGTACTTC
clone size: NA
J gene: TRBJ2-7
V gene: TRBV6-2/TRBV6-3
D gene: TRBD2

CDR3 protein: CASRNTGGSSPLHF
CDR3 DNA: TGTGCCAGCAGGAACACAGGGGGCAGTTCACCCCTCCACTTT
clone size: NA
J gene: TRBJ1-6
V gene: TRBV3-1/TRBV3-2
D gene: TRBD1

CDR3 protein: CASSPRRANEVDIQYF
CDR3 DNA: TGTGCCAGCTCACCACGCAGGGCCAATGAGGTGGACATTCAGTACTTC
clone size: NA
J gene: TRBJ2-4
V gene: TRBV18
D gene: NA

CDR3 protein: CASSRLAGGLTGELFF
CDR3 DNA: TGTGCCAGCAGCAGGCTAGCGGGAGGGTTAACCGGGGAGCTGTTTTTT
clone size: NA
J gene: TRBJ2-2
V gene: TRBV5-4
D gene: TRBD2

CDR3 protein: CASSAQTSGGQETQYF
CDR3 DNA: TGCGCCAGCAGCGCACAAACTAGCGGGGGACAAGAGACCCAGTACTTC
clone size: NA
J gene: TRBJ2-5
V gene: TRBV5-1
D gene: TRBD2

CDR3 protein: CASSQLRQSSSTDTQYF
CDR3 DNA: TGCGCCAGCAGTCAACTTAGACAGTCTTCTAGCACAGATACGCAGTATTTT
clone size: NA
J gene: TRBJ2-3
V gene: TRBV23-1
D gene: NA

CDR3 protein: CSALGTGPISNYGYTF
CDR3 DNA: TGCAGCGCTCTCGGGACAGGGCCCATCTCGAACTATGGCTACACCTTC
clone size: NA
J gene: TRBJ1-2
V gene: TRBV29-1
D gene: TRBD1

CDR3 protein: CASSLDRAWEKLFF
CDR3 DNA: TGTGCCAGCAGCCTAGACAGGGCTTGGGAAAAACTGTTTTTT
clone size: once
J gene: TRBJ1-4
V gene: TRBV11-2
D gene: TRBD1

CDR3 protein: CAHSSGFTDTQYF
CDR3 DNA: TGTGCCCATAGTAGCGGCTTCACAGATACGCAGTATTTT
clone size: once
J gene: TRBJ2-3
V gene: TRBV30
D gene: NA

CDR3 protein: CASSYPQTGEYGYTF
CDR3 DNA: TGTGCCAGCAGTTACCCGCAGACAGGGGAATATGGCTACACCTTC
clone size: NA
J gene: TRBJ1-2
V gene: TRBV6-6
D gene: TRBD1

CDR3 protein: CAWSGADTQYF
CDR3 DNA: TGTGCCTGGAGCGGGGCAGATACGCAGTATTTT
clone size: NA
J gene: TRBJ2-3
V gene: TRBV30
D gene: NA

CDR3 protein: CASSLGQGNTEAFF
CDR3 DNA: TGTGCCAGCAGCCTGGGACAGGGGAACACTGAAGCTTTCTTT
clone size: NA
J gene: TRBJ1-1
V gene: TRBV3-1/TRBV3-2
D gene: TRBD1

CDR3 protein: CASSQDVSYEQYF
CDR3 DNA: TGCGCCAGCAGCCAAGACGTCAGCTACGAGCAGTACTTC
clone size: NA
J gene: TRBJ2-7
V gene: TRBV4-3
D gene: NA

CDR3 protein: CASSRAGLADQRGYF
CDR3 DNA: TGTGCCAGCAGTCGAGCCGGACTAGCGGACCAGCGCGGGTACTTC
clone size: NA
J gene: TRBJ2-7
V gene: TRBV6-2/TRBV6-3
D gene: TRBD2

CDR3 protein: CASSRYRPNSSGANVLTF
CDR3 DNA: TGCGCCAGCAGCCGATACAGGCCTAATAGCTCTGGGGCCAACGTCCTGACTTTC
clone size: NA
J gene: TRBJ2-6
V gene: TRBV4-3
D gene: NA

CDR3 protein: CASSLGGRGRETQYF
CDR3 DNA: TGTGCCAGCAGCTTGGGGGGGCGGGGGAGAGAGACCCAGTACTTC
clone size: NA
J gene: TRBJ2-5
V gene: TRBV5-4
D gene: NA

CDR3 protein: CASSLRIGTGNQQYF
CDR3 DNA: TGTGCCAGCAGCTTGCGGATCGGGACAGGGAACCAGCAGTACTTC
clone size: NA
J gene: TRBJ2-7
V gene: TRBV7-2
D gene: TRBD1

CDR3 protein: CASSSGLAGVSEQYF
CDR3 DNA: TGTGCCAGCAGCTCAGGGCTAGCGGGAGTTTCTGAGCAGTACTTC
clone size: once
J gene: TRBJ2-7
V gene: TRBV7-2
D gene: TRBD2

CDR3 protein: CASSPQGYQETQYF
CDR3 DNA: TGTGCCAGCAGCCCCCAGGGCTACCAAGAGACCCAGTACTTC
clone size: NA
J gene: TRBJ2-5
V gene: TRBV7-8
D gene: NA

CDR3 protein: CASSVNGTGDIDSYEQYF
CDR3 DNA: TGTGCCAGCAGTGTGAATGGGACAGGGGATATTGACTCCTACGAGCAGTACTTC
clone size: NA
J gene: TRBJ2-7
V gene: TRBV2
D gene: TRBD1

CDR3 protein: CASSPTGFKQPQHF
CDR3 DNA: TGTGCCAGTAGCCCGACAGGGTTTAAGCAGCCCCAGCATTTT
clone size: NA
J gene: TRBJ1-5
V gene: TRBV19
D gene: TRBD1

CDR3 protein: CASSQTGGRSYGYTF
CDR3 DNA: TGTGCCAGCAGTCAAACAGGGGGCAGAAGCTATGGCTACACCTTC
clone size: NA
J gene: TRBJ1-2
V gene: TRBV6-2/TRBV6-3
D gene: TRBD1

CDR3 protein: CASSSELTSGSYNEQFF
CDR3 DNA: TGTGCCAGCAGCTCCGAACTGACTAGCGGTTCCTACAATGAGCAGTTCTTC
clone size: NA
J gene: TRBJ2-1
V gene: TRBV7-8
D gene: TRBD2

CDR3 protein: CASSMQAGELFF
CDR3 DNA: TGTGCCAGTAGTATGCAGGCCGGGGAGCTGTTTTTT
clone size: NA
J gene: TRBJ2-2
V gene: TRBV19
D gene: NA

CDR3 protein: CASSLVIAQGSNEKLFF
CDR3 DNA: TGTGCCAGCAGCTTAGTTATCGCCCAGGGTTCTAATGAAAAACTGTTTTTT
clone size: NA
J gene: TRBJ1-4
V gene: TRBV7-2
D gene: NA

CDR3 protein: CASSLTSGGRETQYF
CDR3 DNA: TGCGCCAGCAGCTTGACTAGCGGGGGTCGAGAGACCCAGTACTTC
clone size: NA
J gene: TRBJ2-5
V gene: TRBV5-1
D gene: TRBD2

CDR3 protein: CASSTQGAGGNTIYF
CDR3 DNA: TGTGCCAGCAGCACACAGGGGGCAGGAGGAAACACCATATATTTT
clone size: NA
J gene: TRBJ1-3
V gene: TRBV5-6
D gene: TRBD1

CDR3 protein: CASSPDGGSQPQHF
CDR3 DNA: TGTGCCAGCAGCCCAGACGGGGGGAGTCAGCCCCAGCATTTT
clone size: NA
J gene: TRBJ1-5
V gene: TRBV7-9
D gene: NA

CDR3 protein: CASSDRGRGEKLFF
CDR3 DNA: TGTGCCAGTAGCGACAGGGGGCGCGGTGAAAAACTGTTTTTT
clone size: NA
J gene: TRBJ1-4
V gene: TRBV19
D gene: TRBD1

CDR3 protein: CASSLATGTNTGELFF
CDR3 DNA: TGCGCCAGCAGCTTGGCGACAGGGACGAACACCGGGGAGCTGTTTTTT
clone size: NA
J gene: TRBJ2-2
V gene: TRBV5-1
D gene: TRBD1

CDR3 protein: CASSPTSGYGYTF
CDR3 DNA: TGTGCCAGCAGCCCGACATCAGGCTATGGCTACACCTTC
clone size: NA
J gene: TRBJ1-2
V gene: TRBV7-3
D gene: NA

CDR3 protein: CASSFRTSGSSSYEQYF
CDR3 DNA: TGCGCCAGCAGCTTTAGGACTAGCGGGAGTTCCTCCTACGAGCAGTACTTC
clone size: NA
J gene: TRBJ2-7
V gene: TRBV5-1
D gene: TRBD2

CDR3 protein: CASSFSGGSQETQYF
CDR3 DNA: TGCGCCAGCAGCTTCAGCGGGGGGTCTCAAGAGACCCAGTACTTC
clone size: NA
J gene: TRBJ2-5
V gene: TRBV5-1
D gene: TRBD2